This T cell receptor beta chain emerged from a study of T cells in Graves' hyperthyroidism and ophthalmopathy. This clonotype was detected ten times or more. Using RNA transcripts as the source, TCR beta CDR3 regions were amplified. A set of HTBI primers served as the primers for a first-round RT-PCR of the TCR CDR3. TCRdb reprocessed the multiplex PCR reads via MiXCR and lists one record per CDR3 protein. In the table there are approximately 430,000 distinct CDR3 sequences, approximately 14% of which are singletons. The CDR3 extends over 14 amino acids. V lost 5 bases to trimming and J lost 8 bases; unmatched junction nucleotides: 10. Germline CDR1 and CDR2: SGHTA and FQGNSA.

The receptor was isolated from a man aged 18 to 35 with Graves' ophthalmopathy. The V gene is TRBV7-2, the J gene TRBJ1-2; 8 bases map to TRBD1. The sample comprised blood. Here the CDR3 DNA reads TGTGCCAGCAGCCAAGCGGACAGGGCTTACGGCTACACCTTC. This translates into CASSQADRAYGYTF. The whole variable domain, filled in from reference TRBV7-2 and TRBJ1-2, reads GAGVSQSPSNKVTEKGKDVELRCDPISGHTALYWYRQSLGQGLEFLIYFQGNSAPDKSGLPSDRFSAERTGGSVSTLTIQRTQQEDSAVYLCASSQADRAYGYTFGSGTRLTVV.